This passage covers 30 T cell receptor beta chains from one sample sequenced in a study of blood T cell repertoires in COVID-19. Assay: immunoSEQ multiplex PCR; the TCRdb copy retains only in-frame clones and omits some. The table records approximately 220,000 clones, roughly nine tenths of them present only once. Material for sequencing was PBMCs or T cells enriched from blood (not recorded which). These receptors came from a woman in her twenties or thirties who had recovered from COVID-19.

The CDR3 DNA follows: TGCGCCAGCGGCCCGAGGACAGCCATGAACACTGAAGCTTTCTTT. This gives the protein CASGPRTAMNTEAFF. The chain couples TRBV5-1 to TRBJ1-1, with a tentative D call TRBD1 (6 bases). Trimming cost V 7 bases and J 0 bases, with 16 bases left between them. Germline lookup yields CDR1 SGHRS and CDR2 YFSETQ. The CDR3 spans 15 residues.

This chain uses TRBV3-1 (or the pseudogene TRBV3-2) with TRBJ1-1, with D unresolved. Looked up from germline, CDR1 is LGHDT and CDR2 is YNNKEL (reference sequence). V lost 8 bases, J lost 1 base, and 11 bases lay in between. The CDR3 spans 13 residues. CDR3 bases: TGTGCCAGCTCAAAGAACAGGAACACTGAAGCTTTCTTT. Translating gives CASSKNRNTEAFF.

The chain joins TRBV13 to TRBJ2-7, with 9 nucleotides matching TRBD2. V lost 1 base to trimming and J lost 6 bases; unmatched junction nucleotides: 7. Germline V lookup: CDR1 PRHDT, CDR2 FYEKMQ (reference sequence). CDR3 length: 15 residues. The CDR3, as DNA: TGTGCCAGCAGCTTAGCCTTGGAGCGGGGGGTCGAGCAGTACTTC. Translation: CASSLALERGVEQYF.

This rearrangement joins TRBV3-1 (or the pseudogene TRBV3-2) to TRBJ2-7, with TRBD2 as a possible D gene (6 bases). The CDR3 runs 18 residues. The ends were cut back, 0 bases at V and 0 bases at J, with 18 bases in the middle. Per germline, CDR1 LGHDT and CDR2 YNNKEL (reference sequence). The CDR3 spells CASSQDHLSRETSYEQYF. DNA of the CDR3: TGTGCCAGCAGCCAAGATCATCTCTCCCGGGAGACCTCCTACGAGCAGTACTTC.

V gene TRBV19 combines with J gene TRBJ1-4, with a possible D match to TRBD1 (6 bases). V shed 7 bases and J shed 5 bases, with 17 bases lying between them. Germline V gives CDR1 LNHDA, CDR2 SQIVND (reference sequence). CDR3 length: 15 residues. CDR3 sequence (DNA): TGTGCCAGTACTCTCAACAGGGATCGGAATGAAAAACTGTTTTTT. This sequence encodes CASTLNRDRNEKLFF.

V is TRBV28 and J is TRBJ1-1, with 8 bases that match TRBD1. V lost 6 bases and J lost 1; bases outside the gene matches: 4. CDR3 size: 14 residues. CDR1 and CDR2 (germline): MDHEN, SYDVKM. CDR3 in DNA: TGTGCCAGCAGAAAGACAGGGGAGAACACTGAAGCTTTCTTT. Its translation: CASRKTGENTEAFF.

The chain joins TRBV5-3 to TRBJ2-4; D gene ambiguous. TRBV5-3 is identified as an open reading frame with a role that is uncertain. The V end lost 6 bases, the J end lost 0 bases, and 10 bases lay between the germline ends. The CDR3 extends over 14 amino acids. The CDR3 region has the DNA TGTGCCAGAAAAATACAGTTAGCCAAAAACATTCAGTACTTC. Its translation is CARKIQLAKNIQYF.

The gene calls are TRBV6-5 and TRBJ1-5, with 7 bases lining up with TRBD1. The ends lost 6 bases at V and 0 bases at J; junction bases unmatched: 5. Germline V CDR1 and CDR2: MNHEY, SVGAGI. The CDR3 runs to 15 residues. The CDR3 coding sequence is TGTGCCAGCAGGGCGGGACAGTTTAGCAATCAGCCCCAGCATTTT. It is translated as CASRAGQFSNQPQHF.

This rearrangement joins TRBV5-6 to TRBJ2-7; TRBD2 matches at 7 bases. This CDR3 comprises 14 residues. The J segment lost 1 base and the V segment lost 5 bases, leaving 6 bases of the junction unmatched. Germline CDR1 and CDR2: SGHDT and YYEEEE. For the CDR3, the DNA is TGTGCCAGCAGTATTTCAGCGGGATCCTACGAGCAGTACTTC. This codes for CASSISAGSYEQYF.

The V call is TRBV13, the J call TRBJ2-1, with D possibly TRBD2 on 7 matching bases. Germline V gene data show CDR1 as PRHDT and CDR2 as FYEKMQ (reference sequence). V gave up 11 bases and J gave up 5 bases, with 19 bases separating them. The CDR3 runs 14 residues. CDR3 in DNA: TGTGCCTGCACACGGGCGGGGGCCGACAATGAGCAGTTCTTC. This codes for CACTRAGADNEQFF.

The J gene is TRBJ1-4, the V gene TRBV5-1; the D is unclear. The V end was cut by 3 bases, the J end by 3 bases, with 9 bases between. This CDR3 region has 14 residues. CDR1 is SGHRS, CDR2 YFSETQ, per germline. The CDR3 here is CASSSYGANEKLFF. In nucleotides, the CDR3 is TGCGCCAGCAGCTCCTACGGGGCTAATGAAAAACTGTTTTTT.

The chain employs TRBV18 and TRBJ1-5, with D unclear. Germline values: CDR1 KGHSH, CDR2 LQKENI. Trimming took 4 bases from V and 0 from J, leaving 7 bases between them. CDR3 length: 14 amino acids. In nucleotides, the CDR3 is TGTGCCAGCTCACGTACACATAGCAATCAGCCCCAGCATTTT. It encodes CASSRTHSNQPQHF.

This chain uses TRBV18 with TRBJ2-7; tentatively, D is TRBD1 (6 bases). The CDR3 runs to 13 residues. Germline loops: CDR1 KGHSH, CDR2 LQKENI. The germline V and J ends were trimmed by 3 bases and 6 bases, with 12 bases remaining between them. CDR3 protein: CASSPSWGLEQYF. The CDR3 DNA is TGTGCCAGCTCACCGAGTTGGGGGCTCGAGCAGTACTTC. The variable domain in full, with the rest retrieved from reference TRBV18 and TRBJ2-7, is NAGVMQNPRHLVRRRGQEARLRCSPMKGHSHVYWYRQLPEEGLKFMVYLQKENIIDESGMPKERFSAEFPKEGPSILRIQQVVRGDSAAYFCASSPSWGLEQYFGPGTRLTVT.

CDR3 region: CASSLSQGWGYGYTF. CDR3 DNA: TGTGCCAGCAGCTTAAGTCAGGGCTGGGGCTATGGCTACACCTTC. V and J are TRBV7-2 and TRBJ1-2; TRBD1 might be the D (5 bases). This CDR3 is 15 amino acids long. V shed 2 bases and J shed 4 bases, with 14 bases lying between them. Germline CDR1 SGHTA, CDR2 FQGNSA.

The gene calls are TRBV5-4 and TRBJ2-2, with a tentative D call TRBD2 (6 bases). CDR3 length: 16 amino acids. V was clipped by 4 bases and J by 5 bases, with 18 bases between them. Germline-derived CDR1 and CDR2 are SGHNT and YYREEE (reference sequence). CDR3 protein: CASSRDSAEITGELFF. In DNA form, the CDR3 reads TGTGCCAGCAGCCGGGACTCCGCGGAAATTACCGGGGAGCTGTTTTTT.

V gene TRBV4-2 combines with J gene TRBJ1-1; 8 positions agree with TRBD1. The CDR3 covers 16 residues. V shed 4 bases and J 1 base; nucleotides not matched to a gene: 8. Germline CDR1 and CDR2: LGHNA and YNFKEQ. The CDR3 is CASSRETGDPNTEAFF. The CDR3 DNA sequence: TGTGCCAGCAGCCGAGAGACAGGGGACCCGAACACTGAAGCTTTCTTT.

The rearrangement joins TRBV10-3 to TRBJ1-5; 8 nucleotides line up with TRBD1. The germline V gene has CDR1 ENHRY and CDR2 SYGVKD. The CDR3 has 17 amino acids. V lost 0 bases to trimming and J lost 0 bases; unmatched junction nucleotides: 4. The CDR3 nucleotides read TGTGCCATCAGTGAGTCCCGGACAGGGTATAGCAATCAGCCCCAGCATTTT. Translating gives CAISESRTGYSNQPQHF.

This chain connects TRBV4-3 to TRBJ2-7, with D maybe TRBD1 (6 bases). CDR3 length: 14 residues. The V end lost 1 base, the J end lost 6 bases, and 13 bases lay between the germline ends. Per germline, CDR1 LGHNA and CDR2 YSLEER. The CDR3, as DNA: TGCGCCAGCAGCCAAGTGGGCAGGGGTGCCGAGCAGTACTTC. Protein product: CASSQVGRGAEQYF.

V is TRBV11-2 and J is TRBJ2-2; the match to TRBD2 covers 8 bases. Germline CDR1 SGHAT, CDR2 FQNNGV. This CDR3 contains 16 residues. J lost 8 bases, V lost 5 bases, and 13 bases had no gene match. The CDR3 coding sequence is TGTGCCAGCAGCCCTTCATCGGGGGGGCTGAGAGGGGAGCTGTTTTTT. Translating it yields CASSPSSGGLRGELFF.

The chain links TRBV11-2 to TRBJ2-1, with 8 bases lining up with TRBD2. J gave up 5 bases and V 2 bases, and 8 bases lay outside the gene matches. Germline V CDR1 and CDR2: SGHAT, FQNNGV. The CDR3 is 16 residues long. The CDR3 loop reads CASSLRRAGGDNEQFF. The CDR3 nucleotides read TGTGCCAGCAGCTTAAGGAGGGCGGGGGGTGACAATGAGCAGTTCTTC. Full variable domain (rest looked up from reference TRBV11-2 and TRBJ2-1): EAGVAQSPRYKIIEKRQSVAFWCNPISGHATLYWYQQILGQGPKLLIQFQNNGVVDDSQLPKDRFSAERLKGVDSTLKIQPAKLEDSAVYLCASSLRRAGGDNEQFFGPGTRLTVL.

The chain links TRBV29-1 to TRBJ1-2; TRBD1 might be the D (5 bases). V dropped 5 bases and J dropped 4 bases, with 8 bases sitting between them. Germline values: CDR1 SQVTM, CDR2 ANQGSEA. The CDR3 has 11 amino acids. CDR3 sequence: CSVRQGYGYTF. The CDR3 DNA sequence: TGCAGCGTTAGGCAGGGCTATGGCTACACCTTC.

Concerning this clone itself: Other DNA sequences from this sample encode an identical CDR3 as well. The genes are TRBV7-2 and TRBJ2-5; possible D gene TRBD1, 7 bases. In germline, CDR1 is SGHTA, CDR2 FQGNSA. The CDR3 consists of 14 residues. Trimming removed 3 bases from V and 1 base from J, with 9 bases in between. CDR3 DNA: TGTGCCAGCAGCTTCCAGGGGGGCCAAGAGACCCAGTACTTC. Residues: CASSFQGGQETQYF.

This chain links TRBV9 with TRBJ2-2; 8 bases agree with TRBD2. The CDR3 sequence is 16 residues long. Germline CDR1 SGDLS, CDR2 YYNGEE. The V segment lost 3 bases and the J segment 6 bases; nucleotides outside the gene matches: 10. The CDR3, as DNA: TGTGCCAGCAGCGCAACTAGCGGCGTCGGATCCGGGGAGCTGTTTTTT. It is translated as CASSATSGVGSGELFF.

The genes are TRBV19 and TRBJ1-2; possibly TRBD1 for D (5 bases). Per germline, CDR1 LNHDA and CDR2 SQIVND (reference sequence). The V end lost 5 bases, the J end lost 8 bases, and 15 bases lay between the germline ends. CDR3 size: 13 residues. The CDR3 reads CASSPPGIQGYTF. The CDR3 DNA follows: TGTGCCAGTAGTCCCCCAGGGATCCAAGGCTACACCTTC.

The V gene is TRBV3-1 (or the pseudogene TRBV3-2), the J gene TRBJ1-5; D unclear. V lost 3 bases, J lost 3 bases, and 12 bases lay in between. Per the germline V gene, CDR1 is LGHDT and CDR2 is YNNKEL (reference sequence). This CDR3 has 15 amino acids. The DNA of the CDR3 is TGTGCCAGCAGCCAGAATGGGGAGGCCAATCAGCCCCAGCATTTT. Protein product: CASSQNGEANQPQHF.

As for this clone: Other DNA sequences from this sample encode an identical CDR3 as well. The rearrangement uses TRBV9 and TRBJ2-1; a possible D gene is TRBD2 (7 bases). The CDR3 is made up of 15 amino acids. Germline CDR1 is SGDLS and CDR2 is YYNGEE. Trimming left V 2 bases short and J 4 bases short, with 13 bases between. The CDR3 DNA reads as TGTGCCAGCAGCGTTGGCGGGGGACATTACAATGAGCAGTTCTTC. This encodes CASSVGGGHYNEQFF.

The chain uses TRBV9 and TRBJ2-1; 7 bases agree with TRBD1. CDR3 length: 16 residues. V dropped 0 bases and J dropped 1; count of bases not matched to a gene: 4. Germline V CDR1 and CDR2: SGDLS, YYNGEE. The CDR3 sequence is CASSVVGTASYNEQFF. The DNA of the CDR3 is TGTGCCAGCAGCGTAGTAGGGACAGCTTCCTACAATGAGCAGTTCTTC.

The genes are TRBV4-1 and TRBJ1-5, with 7 bases matching TRBD1. Germline V gives CDR1 MGHRA, CDR2 YSYEKL. The CDR3 runs to 16 residues. V trimming: 4 bases; J trimming: 3 bases; junction bases outside the gene matches: 9. For the CDR3, the DNA is TGCGCCAGCAGCCCCGACAGGGCGGGAAACAATCAGCCCCAGCATTTT. It codes for CASSPDRAGNNQPQHF.

The gene calls are TRBV7-6 and TRBJ2-5, with a possible D match to TRBD2 (6 bases). This CDR3 comprises 16 residues. Trimming stripped 0 bases from V and 7 bases from J, with 18 bases between. CDR1 and CDR2 from the germline V gene are SGHVS and FNYEAQ. In DNA, the CDR3 is TGTGCCAGCAGCTTAGCTTCTGGGACTTCCCCAGGGACCCAGTACTTC. Amino acids: CASSLASGTSPGTQYF.

The V call is TRBV6-2 or TRBV6-3, the J call TRBJ1-2; 7 positions match TRBD1. The CDR3 contains 16 residues. The junction had 9 bases not matched to a gene; V was cut back by 2 bases and J by 3 bases. Germline V lookup: CDR1 MNHEY, CDR2 SVGEGT. The CDR3 loop is CASSYVLDQGDYGYTF. The CDR3 DNA reads as TGTGCCAGCAGTTACGTTTTGGATCAGGGGGACTATGGCTACACCTTC.